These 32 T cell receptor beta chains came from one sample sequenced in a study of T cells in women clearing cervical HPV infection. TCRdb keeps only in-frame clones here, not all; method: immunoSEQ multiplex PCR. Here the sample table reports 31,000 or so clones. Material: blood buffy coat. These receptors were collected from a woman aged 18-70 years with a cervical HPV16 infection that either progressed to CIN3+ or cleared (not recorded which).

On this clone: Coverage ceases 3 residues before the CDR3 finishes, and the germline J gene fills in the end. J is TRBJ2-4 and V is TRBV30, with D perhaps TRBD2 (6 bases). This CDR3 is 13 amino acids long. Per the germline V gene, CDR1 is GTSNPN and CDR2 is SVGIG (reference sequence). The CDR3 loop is CAWRGTLNYGQYF. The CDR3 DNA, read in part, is TGTGCCTGGAGGGGGACTCTTAACTATGGT.

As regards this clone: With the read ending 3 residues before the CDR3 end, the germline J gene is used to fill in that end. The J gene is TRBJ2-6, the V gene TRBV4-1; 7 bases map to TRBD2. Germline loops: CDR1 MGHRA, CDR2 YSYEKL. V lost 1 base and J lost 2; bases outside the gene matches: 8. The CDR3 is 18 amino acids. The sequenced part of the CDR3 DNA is TGCGCCAGCAGCCAAGTCCGACTGCGGGGGACTGGGGCCAACGTC. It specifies CASSQVRLRGTGANV. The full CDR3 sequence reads CASSQVRLRGTGANVLTF.

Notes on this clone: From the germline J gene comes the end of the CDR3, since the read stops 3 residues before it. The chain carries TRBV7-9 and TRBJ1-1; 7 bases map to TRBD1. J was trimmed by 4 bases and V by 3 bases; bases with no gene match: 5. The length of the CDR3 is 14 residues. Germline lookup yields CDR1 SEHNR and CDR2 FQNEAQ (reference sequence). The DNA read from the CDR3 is TGTGCCAGCAGCTTCTTCCCAGGGGGCACTGAA. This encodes CASSFFPGGTE. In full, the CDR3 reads CASSFFPGGTEAFF.

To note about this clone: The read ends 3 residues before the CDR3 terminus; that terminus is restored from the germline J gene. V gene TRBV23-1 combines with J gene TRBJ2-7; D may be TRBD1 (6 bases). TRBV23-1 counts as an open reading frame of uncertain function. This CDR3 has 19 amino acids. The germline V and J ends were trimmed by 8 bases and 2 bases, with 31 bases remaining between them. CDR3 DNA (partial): TGCGCCAGCTCCTCCCGACCTACGACAGGAGAGGGGCAGACCTACGAG. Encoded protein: CASSSRPTTGEGQTYE. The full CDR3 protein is CASSSRPTTGEGQTYEQYF.

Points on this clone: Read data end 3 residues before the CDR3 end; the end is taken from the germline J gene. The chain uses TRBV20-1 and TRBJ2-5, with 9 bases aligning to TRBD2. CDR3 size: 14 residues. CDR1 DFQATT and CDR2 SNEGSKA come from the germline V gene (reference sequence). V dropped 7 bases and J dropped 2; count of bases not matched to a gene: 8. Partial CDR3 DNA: TGCAGTGGTCTGGCCCTAGCGGGACAAGAGACC. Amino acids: CSGLALAGQET. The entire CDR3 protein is CSGLALAGQETQYF.

The covered CDR3 bases are TGTGCCGGGGGGGTTTCTGGGGCCAACGTG. This codes for CAGGVSGANV. The complete CDR3 protein is CAGGVSGANVLFF. V and J are TRBV7-9 and TRBJ2-2, with 7 bases fitting TRBD2. The CDR3 end lies 3 residues beyond the end of the read and is filled in from the germline J gene. From germline, CDR1 is SEHNR and CDR2 FQNEAQ (reference sequence). This CDR3 region has 13 residues. Filled out from reference TRBV7-9 and TRBJ2-2, the complete variable domain reads DTGVSQNPRHKITKRGQNVTFRCDPISEHNRLYWYRQTLGQGPEFLTYFQNEAQLEKSRLLSDRFSAERPKGSFSTLEIQRTEQGDSAMYLCAGGVSGANVLFFGEGSRLTVL.

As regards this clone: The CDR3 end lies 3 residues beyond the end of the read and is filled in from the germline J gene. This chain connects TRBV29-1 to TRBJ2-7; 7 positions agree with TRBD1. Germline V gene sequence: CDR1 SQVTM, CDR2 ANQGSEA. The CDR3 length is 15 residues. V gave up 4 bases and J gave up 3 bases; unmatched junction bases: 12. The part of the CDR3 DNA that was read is TGCAGCGTTGGGACAGGCGAGAGGCGTGACTACGAG. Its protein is CSVGTGERRDYE. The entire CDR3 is CSVGTGERRDYEQYF.

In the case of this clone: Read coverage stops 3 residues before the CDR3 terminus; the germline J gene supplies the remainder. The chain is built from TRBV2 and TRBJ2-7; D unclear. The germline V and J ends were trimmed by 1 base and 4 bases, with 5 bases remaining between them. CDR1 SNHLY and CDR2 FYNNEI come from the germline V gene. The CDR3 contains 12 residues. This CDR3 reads CASSEVRYEQYF. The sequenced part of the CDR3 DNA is TGTGCCAGCAGTGAAGTCAGATACGAG.

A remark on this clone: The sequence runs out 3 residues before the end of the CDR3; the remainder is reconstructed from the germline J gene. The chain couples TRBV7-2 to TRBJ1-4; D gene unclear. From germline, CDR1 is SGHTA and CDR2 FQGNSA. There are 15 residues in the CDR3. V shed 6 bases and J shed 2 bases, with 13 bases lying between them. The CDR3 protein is CASRRDALTNEKLFF. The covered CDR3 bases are TGTGCCAGCAGGCGAGATGCGCTTACTAATGAAAAA.

The sequenced part of the CDR3 DNA is TGCGCCAGCAGCTTGGCCGCGGGGCTGAGTTCACCA. Protein product: CASSLAAGLSSP. The whole CDR3 sequence is CASSLAAGLSSPLFF. V and J are TRBV5-1 and TRBJ1-4, with D maybe TRBD1 (5 bases). Sequencing ends 3 residues short of the CDR3 end; the germline J gene provides the rest. CDR3 length: 15 amino acids. Germline CDR1 reads SGHRS; CDR2 reads YFSETQ.

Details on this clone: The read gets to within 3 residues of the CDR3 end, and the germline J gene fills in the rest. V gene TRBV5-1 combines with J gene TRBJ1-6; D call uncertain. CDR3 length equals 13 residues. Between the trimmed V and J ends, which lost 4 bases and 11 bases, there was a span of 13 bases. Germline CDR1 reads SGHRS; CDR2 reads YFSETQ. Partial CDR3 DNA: TGCGCCAGCAGCCTAGAAGGTACTCCACCC. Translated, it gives CASSLEGTPP. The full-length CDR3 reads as CASSLEGTPPLHF. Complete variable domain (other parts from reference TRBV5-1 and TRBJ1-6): KAGVTQTPRYLIKTRGQQVTLSCSPISGHRSVSWYQQTPGQGLQFLFEYFSETQRNKGNFPGRFSGRQFSNSRSEMNVSTLELGDSALYLCASSLEGTPPLHFGNGTRLTVT.

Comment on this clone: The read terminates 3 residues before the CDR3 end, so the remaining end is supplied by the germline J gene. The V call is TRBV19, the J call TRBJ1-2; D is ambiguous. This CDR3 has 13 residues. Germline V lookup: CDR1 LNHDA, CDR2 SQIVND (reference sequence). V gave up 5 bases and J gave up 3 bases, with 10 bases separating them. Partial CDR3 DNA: TGTGCCAGTAGTGTTTACAGTGACTATGGC. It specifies CASSVYSDYG. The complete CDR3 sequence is CASSVYSDYGYTF.

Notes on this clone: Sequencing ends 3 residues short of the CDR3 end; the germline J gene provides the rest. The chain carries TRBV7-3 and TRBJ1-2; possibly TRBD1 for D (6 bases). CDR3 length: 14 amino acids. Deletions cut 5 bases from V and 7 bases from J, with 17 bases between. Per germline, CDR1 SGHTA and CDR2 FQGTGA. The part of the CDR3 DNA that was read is TGTGCCAGCAGCCAACCCCTACAGGGCGCTGGC. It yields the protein CASSQPLQGAG. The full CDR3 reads CASSQPLQGAGYTF.

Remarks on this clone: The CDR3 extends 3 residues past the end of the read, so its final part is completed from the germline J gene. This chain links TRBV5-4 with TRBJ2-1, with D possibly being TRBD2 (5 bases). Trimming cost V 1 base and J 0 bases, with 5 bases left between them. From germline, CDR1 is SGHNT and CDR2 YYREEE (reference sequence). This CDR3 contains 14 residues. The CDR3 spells CASSLTSSYNEQFF. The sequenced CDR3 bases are TGTGCCAGCAGCTTGACTAGCTCCTACAATGAG.

CDR3 in amino acids: CSAAGQGLQPYEQYF. Incomplete CDR3 DNA: TGCAGTGCTGCGGGACAGGGGCTACAGCCATACGAG. The chain employs TRBV20-1 and TRBJ2-7; TRBD1 aligns across 10 bases. The read ends 3 residues early relative to the CDR3; the germline J gene fills the gap. This CDR3 contains 15 residues. Losses at the gene ends were 5 bases for V and 4 bases for J; bases not matched to a gene: 11. Germline V lookup: CDR1 DFQATT, CDR2 SNEGSKA (reference sequence).

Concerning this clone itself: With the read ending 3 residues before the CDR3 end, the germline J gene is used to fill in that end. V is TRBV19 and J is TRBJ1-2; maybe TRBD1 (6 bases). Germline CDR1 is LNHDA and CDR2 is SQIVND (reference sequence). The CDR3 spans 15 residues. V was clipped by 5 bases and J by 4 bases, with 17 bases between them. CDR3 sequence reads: CASSYSRTGTYGYTF. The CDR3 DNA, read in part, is TGTGCCAGTAGTTATAGTCGTACAGGGACCTATGGC.

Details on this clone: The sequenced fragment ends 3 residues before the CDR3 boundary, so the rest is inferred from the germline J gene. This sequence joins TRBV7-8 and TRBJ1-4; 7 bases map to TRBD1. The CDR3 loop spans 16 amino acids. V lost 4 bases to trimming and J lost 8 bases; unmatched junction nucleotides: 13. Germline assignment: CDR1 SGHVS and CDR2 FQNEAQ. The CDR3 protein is CASSSDPDRTGEKLFF. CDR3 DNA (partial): TGTGCCAGCAGCTCAGACCCGGACAGGACTGGGGAAAAA.

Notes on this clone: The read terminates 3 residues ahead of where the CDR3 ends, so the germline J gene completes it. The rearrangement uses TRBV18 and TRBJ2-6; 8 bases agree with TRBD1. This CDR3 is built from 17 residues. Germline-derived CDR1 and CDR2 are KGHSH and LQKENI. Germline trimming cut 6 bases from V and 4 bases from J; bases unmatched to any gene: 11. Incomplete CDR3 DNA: TGTGCCAGCTCCCCGGTGGACAGGGCGGCCGGGGCCAACGTC. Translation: CASSPVDRAAGANV. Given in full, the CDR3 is CASSPVDRAAGANVLTF.

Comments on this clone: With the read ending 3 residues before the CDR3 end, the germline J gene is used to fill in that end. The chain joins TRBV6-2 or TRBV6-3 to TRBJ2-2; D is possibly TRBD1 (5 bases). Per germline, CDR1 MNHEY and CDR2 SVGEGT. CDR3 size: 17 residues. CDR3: CASSYQYGRSGANVLFF. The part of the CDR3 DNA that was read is TGTGCCAGCAGTTACCAGTACGGCCGCTCTGGGGCCAACGTG.

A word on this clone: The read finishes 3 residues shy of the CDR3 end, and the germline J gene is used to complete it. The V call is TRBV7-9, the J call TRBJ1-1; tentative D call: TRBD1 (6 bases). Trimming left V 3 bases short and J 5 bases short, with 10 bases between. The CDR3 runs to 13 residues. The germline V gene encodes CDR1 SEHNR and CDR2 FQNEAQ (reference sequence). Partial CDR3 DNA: TGTGCCAGCAGCTTTACAGGGTGGACTGAA. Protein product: CASSFTGWTE. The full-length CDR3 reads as CASSFTGWTEAFF.

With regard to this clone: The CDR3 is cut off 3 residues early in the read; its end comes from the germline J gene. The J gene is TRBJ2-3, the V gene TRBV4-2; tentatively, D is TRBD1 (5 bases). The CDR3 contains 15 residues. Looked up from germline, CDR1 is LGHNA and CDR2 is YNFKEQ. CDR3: CASSQDRPGQETQYF. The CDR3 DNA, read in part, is TGTGCCAGCAGCCAAGATCGCCCAGGGCAGGAGACG.

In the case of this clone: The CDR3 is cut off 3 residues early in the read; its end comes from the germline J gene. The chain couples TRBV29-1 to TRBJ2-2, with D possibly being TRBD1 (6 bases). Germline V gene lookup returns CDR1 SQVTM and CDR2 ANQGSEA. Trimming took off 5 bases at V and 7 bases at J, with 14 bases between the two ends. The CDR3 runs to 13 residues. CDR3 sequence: CSVPLQGIGELFF. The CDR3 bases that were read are TGCAGCGTTCCCTTACAGGGAATCGGGGAG.

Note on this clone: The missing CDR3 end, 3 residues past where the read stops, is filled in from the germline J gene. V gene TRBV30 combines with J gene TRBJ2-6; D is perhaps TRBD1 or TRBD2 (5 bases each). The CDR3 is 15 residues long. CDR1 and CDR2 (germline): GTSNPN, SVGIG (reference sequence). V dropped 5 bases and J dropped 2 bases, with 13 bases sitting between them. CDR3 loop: CAWGEGQPGANVLTF. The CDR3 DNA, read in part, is TGTGCCTGGGGTGAGGGGCAGCCTGGGGCCAACGTC.

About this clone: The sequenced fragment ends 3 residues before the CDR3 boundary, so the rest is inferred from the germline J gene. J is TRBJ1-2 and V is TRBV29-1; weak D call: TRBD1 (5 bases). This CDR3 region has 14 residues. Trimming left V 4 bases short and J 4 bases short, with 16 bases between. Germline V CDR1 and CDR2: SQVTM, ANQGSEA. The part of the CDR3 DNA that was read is TGCAGCGTTGTAGCCGACAGCAGCTTCTATGGC. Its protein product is CSVVADSSFYG. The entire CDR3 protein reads CSVVADSSFYGYTF.

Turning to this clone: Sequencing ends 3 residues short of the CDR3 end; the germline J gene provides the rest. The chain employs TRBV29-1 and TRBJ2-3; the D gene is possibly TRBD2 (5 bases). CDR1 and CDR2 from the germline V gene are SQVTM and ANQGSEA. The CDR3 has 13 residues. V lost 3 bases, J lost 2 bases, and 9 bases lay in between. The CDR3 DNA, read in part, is TGCAGCGTTGATAACGGACTCACAGATACG. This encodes CSVDNGLTDT. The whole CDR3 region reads CSVDNGLTDTQYF.

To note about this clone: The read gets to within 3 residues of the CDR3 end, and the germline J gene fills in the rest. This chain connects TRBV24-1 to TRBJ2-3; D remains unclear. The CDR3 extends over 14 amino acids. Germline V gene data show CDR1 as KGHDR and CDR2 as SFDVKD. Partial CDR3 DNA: TGTGCCACCAGTGACCACACAGAATTCGAGACG. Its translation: CATSDHTEFET. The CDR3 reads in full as CATSDHTEFETQYF.

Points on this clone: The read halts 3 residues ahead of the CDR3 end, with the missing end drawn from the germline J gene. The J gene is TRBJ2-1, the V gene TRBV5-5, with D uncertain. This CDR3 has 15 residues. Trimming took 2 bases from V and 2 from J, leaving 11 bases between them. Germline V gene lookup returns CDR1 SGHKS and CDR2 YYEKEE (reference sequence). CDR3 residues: CASSFGLAAYNEQFF. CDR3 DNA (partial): TGTGCCAGCAGCTTTGGCCTTGCGGCCTACAATGAG.

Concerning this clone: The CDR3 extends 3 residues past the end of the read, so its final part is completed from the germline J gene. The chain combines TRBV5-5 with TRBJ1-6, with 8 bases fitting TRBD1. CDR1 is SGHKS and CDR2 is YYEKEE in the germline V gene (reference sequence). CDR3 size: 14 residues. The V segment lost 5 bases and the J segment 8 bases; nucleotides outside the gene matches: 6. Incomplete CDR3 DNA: TGTGCCAGCAGTTCGGGACAGGTAGATTCACCC. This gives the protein CASSSGQVDSP. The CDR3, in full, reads CASSSGQVDSPLHF.

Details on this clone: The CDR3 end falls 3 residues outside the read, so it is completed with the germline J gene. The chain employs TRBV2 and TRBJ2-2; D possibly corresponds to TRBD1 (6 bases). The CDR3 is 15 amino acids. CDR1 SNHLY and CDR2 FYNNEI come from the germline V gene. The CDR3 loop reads CASSEFLSRGSPLFF. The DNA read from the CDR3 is TGTGCCAGCAGTGAATTTCTTTCCAGGGGTTCACCG.

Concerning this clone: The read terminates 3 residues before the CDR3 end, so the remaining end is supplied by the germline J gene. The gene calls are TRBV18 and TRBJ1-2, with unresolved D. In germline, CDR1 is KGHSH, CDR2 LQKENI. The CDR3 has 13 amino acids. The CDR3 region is CASSPAAGYDYTF. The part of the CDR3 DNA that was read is TGTGCCAGCTCACCTGCAGCGGGATACGAC. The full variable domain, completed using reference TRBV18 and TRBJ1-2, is NAGVMQNPRHLVRRRGQEARLRCSPMKGHSHVYWYRQLPEEGLKFMVYLQKENIIDESGMPKERFSAEFPKEGPSILRIQQVVRGDSAAYFCASSPAAGYDYTFGSGTRLTVV.

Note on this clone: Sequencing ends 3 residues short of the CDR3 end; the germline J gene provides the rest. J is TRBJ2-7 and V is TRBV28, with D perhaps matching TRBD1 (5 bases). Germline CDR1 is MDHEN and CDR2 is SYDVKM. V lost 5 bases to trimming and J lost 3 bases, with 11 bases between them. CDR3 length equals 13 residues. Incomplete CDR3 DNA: TGTGCCAGCAGTGCTGACAGCTACTACGAG. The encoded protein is CASSADSYYE. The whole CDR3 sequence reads CASSADSYYEQYF.

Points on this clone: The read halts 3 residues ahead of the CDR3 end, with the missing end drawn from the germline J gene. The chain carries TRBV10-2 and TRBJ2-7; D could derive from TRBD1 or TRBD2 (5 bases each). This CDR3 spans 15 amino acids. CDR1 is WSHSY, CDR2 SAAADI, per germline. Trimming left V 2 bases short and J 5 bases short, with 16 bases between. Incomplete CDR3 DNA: TGCGCCAGCAGTGAGGAGGGGTATAAGCCCCACGAG. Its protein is CASSEEGYKPHE. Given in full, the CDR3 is CASSEEGYKPHEQYF.